These 17 T cell receptor beta chains came from one sample sequenced in a study of T cell repertoires in cytomegalovirus infection. TCRdb ran MiXCR on the reads and lists one entry per CDR3 protein. The sample carries about 360,000 distinct CDR3 sequences, around a third recorded once. No antigen has been assigned to these receptors. Sequenced here: cultured PBMCs, sampled from culture after CMV antigen stimulation. The receptors were gathered from a human donor in good health (CMV status not recorded). Some clones in this sample may be carry-over from other donors' samples.

This clonotype came up a few times. The chain employs TRBV25-1 and TRBJ1-4, with TRBD1 identical over 7 bases. Trimming took 8 bases from V and 6 from J; bases not matched to a gene: 6. The CDR3 loop spans 13 amino acids. Looked up from germline, CDR1 is MGHDK and CDR2 is SYGVNS. The CDR3 loop reads CASADRAHEKLFF. The CDR3 DNA reads TGTGCCAGCGCAGACAGGGCACATGAAAAACTGTTTTTT.

The chain links TRBV7-9 to TRBJ1-1; 8 nucleotides align to TRBD1. Germline V gives CDR1 SEHNR, CDR2 FQNEAQ (reference sequence). Unmatched junction bases numbered 10, after V lost 4 bases and J lost 0 bases. The CDR3 contains 17 residues. DNA of the CDR3: TGTGCCAGCAGCTCCAGACCCGGGACAGGCCTGAACACTGAAGCTTTCTTT. Translating it yields CASSSRPGTGLNTEAFF.

This clonotype was detected ten times or more. The chain combines TRBV7-2 with TRBJ1-5; TRBD1 agrees at 7 bases. Germline trimming cut 3 bases from V and 4 bases from J; bases unmatched to any gene: 3. Germline CDR1 SGHTA, CDR2 FQGNSA. The CDR3 runs 14 residues. The CDR3 loop reads CASSFQGGNQPQHF. DNA of the CDR3: TGTGCCAGCAGCTTCCAGGGGGGTAATCAGCCCCAGCATTTT.

Comment on this clonotype: This sequence may be a read error, since a much larger clone differs from it by one base. It is likely a read error, because the conserved phenylalanine at the end of the CDR3 is missing. The J gene is TRBJ1-2, the V gene TRBV19; D not resolved. This CDR3 spans 12 amino acids. The V end was cut by 5 bases, the J end by 5 bases, with 9 bases between. Germline V gives CDR1 LNHDA, CDR2 SQIVND (reference sequence). CDR3 region: CASSPPNYGYTL. The DNA for the CDR3 is TGTGCCAGTAGTCCCCCAAATTATGGCTACACCCTC.

This rearrangement joins TRBV20-1 to TRBJ2-1; TRBD2 is a possible D gene (6 bases). Looked up from germline, CDR1 is DFQATT and CDR2 is SNEGSKA (reference sequence). This CDR3 contains 14 residues. V was clipped by 3 bases and J by 8 bases, with 17 bases between them. Here the CDR3 DNA reads TGCAGTGCTAGTTCCCCCGGGACTCCATATGAGCAGTTCTTC. Translation gives CSASSPGTPYEQFF.

As regards this clonotype: This may arise from a read error, as a much more abundant clone is one base away. This sequence joins TRBV7-2 and TRBJ2-7, with TRBD2 identical over 9 bases. The CDR3 runs 17 residues. The germline V gene encodes CDR1 SGHTA and CDR2 FQGNSA. CDR3 coding DNA: TGTGTCAGCAGCCCCCCCCGGTTAGCGGGAGTGTCCTACGAGCAGTACTTC. This gives the protein CVSSPPRLAGVSYEQYF.

The V and J genes are TRBV4-1 and TRBJ1-6; D gene ambiguous. The CDR3 consists of 16 residues. Germline CDR1 and CDR2: MGHRA and YSYEKL. Trimming cost V 1 base and J 6 bases, with 13 bases left between them. The CDR3 is CASSQVEGEINSPLHF. CDR3 DNA sequence: TGCGCCAGCAGCCAAGTGGAGGGAGAGATTAATTCACCCCTCCACTTT.

This chain links TRBV29-1 with TRBJ2-5; no clear D gene. The CDR3 has 12 amino acids. Germline V gene sequence: CDR1 SQVTM, CDR2 ANQGSEA. The V end was cut by 6 bases, the J end by 5 bases, with 13 bases between. The CDR3 reads CSVIFNGETQYF. In nucleotides, the CDR3 is TGCAGCGTGATATTCAACGGCGAGACCCAGTACTTC.

The genes are TRBV6-1 and TRBJ1-1; no firm D call. The V gene lost 7 bases and the J gene lost 1 base, with 16 bases spanning the gap. Germline V gene data show CDR1 as MNHNS and CDR2 as SASEGT. CDR3 length: 15 amino acids. The CDR3 spells CASTTTRVGNTEAFF. In nucleotides, the CDR3 is TGTGCCAGCACCACAACCCGGGTGGGGAACACTGAAGCTTTCTTT.

The chain couples TRBV4-1 to TRBJ1-4; no firm D call. The germline V gene encodes CDR1 MGHRA and CDR2 YSYEKL. Trimming took off 0 bases at V and 0 bases at J, with 8 bases between the two ends. The CDR3 spans 16 residues. CDR3 residues: CASSQDWEATNEKLFF. CDR3 DNA sequence: TGCGCCAGCAGCCAAGATTGGGAAGCAACTAATGAAAAACTGTTTTTT.

The rearrangement uses TRBV12-5 and TRBJ2-3; D is undetermined. CDR1 and CDR2 (germline): LGHNT, FRNRAP. Between the trimmed V and J ends, which lost 5 bases and 7 bases, there was a span of 13 bases. The CDR3 sequence is 13 residues long. The CDR3 nucleotides are TGTGCTAGTGGTCTTTACGAGACTTATACGCAGTATTTT. This translates into CASGLYETYTQYF.

In this sample, this clonotype turned up a few times. This sequence joins TRBV5-1 and TRBJ2-3, with unresolved D. The CDR3 runs 20 residues. CDR1 and CDR2 from the germline V gene are SGHRS and YFSETQ. The V end was cut by 4 bases, the J end by 2 bases, with 29 bases between. CDR3 region: CASSDVNRVVDGRFTDTQYF. Here the CDR3 DNA reads TGCGCCAGCAGCGACGTTAATAGAGTGGTAGACGGGCGGTTCACAGATACGCAGTATTTT.

This clonotype was counted once. The chain is built from TRBV7-9 and TRBJ1-3; D might be TRBD1 (5 bases). Trimming pared 3 bases from V and 1 base from J, leaving 13 bases between. Germline V gives CDR1 SEHNR, CDR2 FQNEAQ (reference sequence). This CDR3 comprises 16 residues. CDR3 sequence (DNA): TGTGCCAGCAGCTTTTATGAGGGGAGGTCTGGAAACACCATATATTTT. This encodes CASSFYEGRSGNTIYF. The entire variable domain, with the rest obtained from reference TRBV7-9 and TRBJ1-3, is as follows: DTGVSQNPRHKITKRGQNVTFRCDPISEHNRLYWYRQTLGQGPEFLTYFQNEAQLEKSRLLSDRFSAERPKGSFSTLEIQRTEQGDSAMYLCASSFYEGRSGNTIYFGEGSWLTVV.

V gene TRBV25-1 combines with J gene TRBJ1-1; possibly TRBD1 for D (5 bases). The V end was cut by 0 bases, the J end by 6 bases, with 14 bases between. Per germline, CDR1 MGHDK and CDR2 SYGVNS. The CDR3 totals 15 residues. This CDR3 is CASSEYGGVRSEAFF. The CDR3 DNA is TGTGCCAGCAGTGAATACGGGGGAGTGAGGTCTGAAGCTTTCTTT.

This rearrangement joins TRBV19 to TRBJ1-1, with TRBD1 matching over 11 bases. There are 15 residues in the CDR3. V trimming: 4 bases; J trimming: 8 bases; junction bases outside the gene matches: 9. Germline CDR1 LNHDA, CDR2 SQIVND (reference sequence). Here the CDR3 DNA reads TGTGCCAGTAGTACCCTCGGACAGGGGGCGGAAGAAGCTTTCTTT. Its protein is CASSTLGQGAEEAFF.

The chain employs TRBV7-4 and TRBJ1-2; D is uncertain. Per germline, CDR1 SGHVT and CDR2 SQSDAQ. Trimming pared 1 base from V and 8 bases from J, leaving 14 bases between. The CDR3 extends over 14 amino acids. The CDR3: CASSLDVIYQGYTF. The CDR3 bases are TGTGCCAGCAGCTTAGACGTGATTTATCAAGGCTACACCTTC. Based on the CDR3 plus reference TRBV7-4 and TRBJ1-2, the full variable domain is GAGVSQSPRYKVAKRGRDVALRCDSISGHVTLYWYRQTLGQGSEVLTYSQSDAQRDKSGRPSGRFSAERPERSVSTLKIQRTEQGDSAVYLCASSLDVIYQGYTFGSGTRLTVV.

This clonotype was seen only once. The chain uses TRBV7-9 and TRBJ1-1; D remains unclear. In germline, CDR1 is SEHNR, CDR2 FQNEAQ (reference sequence). Trimming took 3 bases from V and 4 from J, leaving 12 bases between them. The CDR3 runs 14 residues. CDR3 bases: TGTGCCAGCAGCTTTGGACTGGGTGGCACTGAAGCTTTCTTT. It encodes CASSFGLGGTEAFF.